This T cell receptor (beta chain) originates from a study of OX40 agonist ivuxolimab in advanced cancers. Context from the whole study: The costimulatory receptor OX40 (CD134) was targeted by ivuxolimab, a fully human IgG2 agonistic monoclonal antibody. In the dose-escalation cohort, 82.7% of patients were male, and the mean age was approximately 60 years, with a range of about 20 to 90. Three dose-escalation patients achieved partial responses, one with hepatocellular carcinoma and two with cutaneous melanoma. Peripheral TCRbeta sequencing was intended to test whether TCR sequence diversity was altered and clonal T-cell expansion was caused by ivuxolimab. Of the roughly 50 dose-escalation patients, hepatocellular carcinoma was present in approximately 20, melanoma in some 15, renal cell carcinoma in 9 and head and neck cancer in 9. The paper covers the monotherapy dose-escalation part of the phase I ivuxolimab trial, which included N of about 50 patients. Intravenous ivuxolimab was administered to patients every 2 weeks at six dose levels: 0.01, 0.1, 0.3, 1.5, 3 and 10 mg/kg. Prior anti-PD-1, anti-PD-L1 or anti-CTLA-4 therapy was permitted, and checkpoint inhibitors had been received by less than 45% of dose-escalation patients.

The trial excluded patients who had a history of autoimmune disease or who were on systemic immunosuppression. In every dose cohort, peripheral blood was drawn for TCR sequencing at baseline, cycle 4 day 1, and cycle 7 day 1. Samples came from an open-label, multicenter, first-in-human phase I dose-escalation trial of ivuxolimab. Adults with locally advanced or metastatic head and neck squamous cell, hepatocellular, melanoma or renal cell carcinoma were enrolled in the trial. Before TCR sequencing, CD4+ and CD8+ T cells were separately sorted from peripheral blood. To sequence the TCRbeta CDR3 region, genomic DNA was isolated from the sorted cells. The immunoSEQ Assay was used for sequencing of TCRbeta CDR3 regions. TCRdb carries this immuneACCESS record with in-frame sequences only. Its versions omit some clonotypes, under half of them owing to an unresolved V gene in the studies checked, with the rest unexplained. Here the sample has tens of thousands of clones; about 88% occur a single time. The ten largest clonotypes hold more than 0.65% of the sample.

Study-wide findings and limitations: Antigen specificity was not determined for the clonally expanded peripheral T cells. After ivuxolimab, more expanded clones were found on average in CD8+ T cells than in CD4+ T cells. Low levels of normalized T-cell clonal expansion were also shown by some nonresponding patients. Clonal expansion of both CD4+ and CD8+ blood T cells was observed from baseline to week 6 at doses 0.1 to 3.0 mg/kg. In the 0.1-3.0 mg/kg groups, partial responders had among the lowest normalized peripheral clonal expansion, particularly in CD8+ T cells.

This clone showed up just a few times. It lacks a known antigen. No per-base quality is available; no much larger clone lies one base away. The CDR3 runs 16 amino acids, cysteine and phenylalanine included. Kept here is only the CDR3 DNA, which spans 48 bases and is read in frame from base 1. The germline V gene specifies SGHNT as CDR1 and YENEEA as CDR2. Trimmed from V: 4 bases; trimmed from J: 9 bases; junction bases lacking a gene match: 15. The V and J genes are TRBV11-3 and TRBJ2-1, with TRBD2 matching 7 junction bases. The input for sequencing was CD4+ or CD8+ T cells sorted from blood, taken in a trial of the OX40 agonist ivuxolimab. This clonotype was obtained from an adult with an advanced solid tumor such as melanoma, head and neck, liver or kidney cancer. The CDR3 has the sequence CASSSEGRGVRGEQFF. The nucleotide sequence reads TGTGCCAGCAGCTCGGAAGGGAGGGGAGTACGCGGTGAGCAGTTCTTC.